This TCR beta chain is drawn from a study of Graves' ophthalmopathy and Graves' hyperthyroidism (dated by TCRdb to between 2018 and 2020). Regarding the complete study: Peripheral blood was collected at initial diagnosis, before any treatment. TCR beta repertoire signatures were used to distinguish Graves' ophthalmopathy from Graves' hyperthyroidism and to predict progression to ophthalmopathy. Once sampling was done, hyperthyroidism patients were given methimazole at a starting dose of 30 mg daily, while ophthalmopathy patients were given high-dose intravenous methylprednisolone. The roughly 100 discovery patients were divided at random into training and test sets in a 7:3 ratio. For independent validation, a separate cohort was made up of 18 hyperthyroidism patients plus 17 patients who later progressed from hyperthyroidism to ophthalmopathy. In total, 135 blood samples were TCR-sequenced: some 40 ophthalmopathy, some 75 hyperthyroidism and some 17 hyperthyroidism-to-ophthalmopathy patients. In a handful of hyperthyroidism patients, the T-cell repertoires found in thyroid tissue were compared with those found in blood. To explore V-J signatures distinguishing ophthalmopathy from hyperthyroidism, a discovery set of under 110 patients (roughly 45 ophthalmopathy, roughly 55 stable hyperthyroidism) was enrolled. What the study reported, not specific to this receptor: In validation, the model predicted ophthalmopathy progression with about 71% sensitivity and around 72% specificity; 12 predicted patients were CT-confirmed with GO in a median of roughly 6.8 months. Ophthalmopathy was separated from stable hyperthyroidism by the 13-signature model with more than 85% sensitivity and less than 82% specificity in cross-validation and with 80%/75% in the test set. Sample size was not statistically predetermined, and group allocation was not concealed from the investigators. Most expanded thyroid clonotypes with frequency above 0.001 were also detected in blood, suggesting blood repertoires may reflect the thyroid immune response.

The CDR3, from cysteine to phenylalanine, totals 13 residues. Only the CDR3 region is kept as DNA, spanning 39 bases read in frame from base 1. Taken from the germline V gene (reference sequence), the CDR1 and CDR2 loops are LNHDA and SQIVND. Trimming at the junction amounts to 3 bases on V and 7 bases on J, and the germline ends lie 10 bases apart. TCR beta CDR3 regions were amplified from RNA transcripts for repertoire sequencing. The first round of RT-PCR was done with HTBI primers and the Qiagen OneStep RT-PCR kit, and was followed by a second round of multiplex PCR, then size selection and purification. Sequencing of the libraries was carried out on an Illumina HiSeq2000 in paired-end mode with 100 bp reads. Per the authors' processing: SOAPnuke was used for read processing, and reads with adapters, uncalled bases, a mean Phred below 15, or no exact constant-primer or identifier match were discarded. COPE v1.2.5 was used to merge high-quality paired reads. Clonotypes were defined as unique nucleotide sequences and were aligned to IMGT TRB V, D and J references using MiTCR v1.1. The analysis was limited to V-J combinations with a frequency above 0.0001, which together covered 99% to 99.2% of the repertoires. For each V-J combination, a TCR clonal expansion and chaos score was defined as the ratio of F50 clonal expansion to chaos observed in the TCRdist matrix. Welch's t-statistics and random forest were used to reduce features to about 14 V-J combinations, which were fed into a naive Bayes classifier. The Morisita-Horn index was used to measure how similar the thyroid and blood repertoires were. TCRdb's own reprocessing of the public reads used fastp at Q25 and MiXCR and kept productive beta chains. Duplicate CDR3 protein sequences are folded into a single record with the most common DNA and genes. TCRdb's processing, not the authors', yielded these V and J calls. For this sample the table gives under 200,000 distinct CDR3 sequences, of which 30% to 45% were detected only once. Together, the top ten hold 4.5% to 6% of the sample.

Ophthalmopathy patients were characterized by moderately to severely active disease, a Clinical Activity Score of at least 3, a NOSPECS grade of at least 4, and a disease duration under 3 months. Patients with other autoimmune diseases, uncontrolled infections, pregnancy or lactation were excluded. Diagnosis relied on clinical symptoms, serum thyroxine, TRAb, thyroid ultrasound and orbital computed tomography. PBMCs were isolated from more than 9 ml of fresh peripheral blood by Ficoll-Paque density gradient centrifugation. Trizol reagent was used to extract the total RNA, and its quality was then checked on an Agilent 2100 Bioanalyzer. This clonotype was observed at least ten times. Which antigen it targets is not known. No base quality values were provided; no much bigger clone lies one nucleotide off.

This sequence uses TRBV19 and TRBJ1-5; the D region possibly corresponds to TRBD1 (5 bases align). The sequenced sample was peripheral blood. This receptor was identified in a woman between 40 and 55 years old with Graves' ophthalmopathy. Donor details come from another sample of the same person, matched by shared clones. In nucleotide form, the sequence is TGTGCCAGTAGTATCGCAGGGCTACAGCCCCAGCATTTT. It translates as CASSIAGLQPQHF.